The 2 T cell receptor beta chains in this list originate from one sample, sequenced in a study of cytomegalovirus exposure and HLA in healthy donors. In the PCR, 60 Vbeta and 13 Jbeta primers were used. The protocol was immunoSEQ multiplex PCR, while the TCRdb copy is restricted to in-frame clones and leaves out a portion. This table holds about 160,000 clones, over 60% found once. Source material: PBMCs. These receptors were collected from a woman aged 40 to 55 in good health and CMV-seronegative.

The chain uses TRBV5-1 and TRBJ2-3, with TRBD2 matching 10 bases. Trimming took 4 bases from V and 4 from J; bases not matched to a gene: 6. Germline-derived CDR1 and CDR2 are SGHRS and YFSETQ. This CDR3 comprises 15 residues. CDR3 sequence reads: CASSMGSGGSDTQYF. The CDR3 nucleotides are TGCGCCAGCAGCATGGGTAGCGGGGGGTCAGATACGCAGTATTTT. Based on the CDR3 plus reference TRBV5-1 and TRBJ2-3, the full variable domain is KAGVTQTPRYLIKTRGQQVTLSCSPISGHRSVSWYQQTPGQGLQFLFEYFSETQRNKGNFPGRFSGRQFSNSRSEMNVSTLELGDSALYLCASSMGSGGSDTQYFGPGTRLTVL.

The chain has TRBV2 and TRBJ1-5, with TRBD1 matching 7 bases. V was pared by 7 bases and J by 5 bases, with 5 bases of the junction left unmatched. Germline V gene lookup returns CDR1 SNHLY and CDR2 FYNNEI. CDR3 size: 13 residues. The DNA for the CDR3 is TGTGCCAGCAATGGACAGGAGCATCAGCCCCAGCATTTT. Amino acid sequence: CASNGQEHQPQHF.